This T cell receptor (beta chain) comes out of a study of vaccination and CD4 T cells after COVID-19. Study-level information: Convalescent participants consisted of six males and four females, two being Hispanic.

The CDR3 has 15 amino acids. Looked up from germline, CDR1 is DFQATT and CDR2 is SNEGSKA (reference sequence). The junction had 4 bases not matched to a gene; V was cut back by 4 bases and J by 0 bases. Sequenced with the Oncomine TCR Beta short-read assay was DNA taken from cultured CD4+ T cells. Investigators obtained genomic DNA by extraction from cultured CD4+ T cells. MiXCR, applied by TCRdb to the PCR reads, yields one record per CDR3 protein. The table has over 10,000 distinct CDR3 sequences, over 30% seen once. Sample treatment: roughly 11-day PBMC culture with coronavirus spike peptide pools or control peptides (ViraFEST assay). Only a few counts were recorded for this clonotype. Antigen specificity is unknown.

The chain employs TRBV20-1 and TRBJ1-1; TRBD1 aligns across 11 bases. The receptor was derived from a human donor with COVID-19. Sequences were obtained from cultured CD4+ T cells from blood. The CDR3 DNA follows: TGCAGTGCTACCGGGACAGGGGGAATGAACACTGAAGCTTTCTTT. Amino acids: CSATGTGGMNTEAFF.